This T cell receptor (beta chain) stems from a study of cytomegalovirus exposure and HLA in healthy donors. The donors gave bone marrow, and they were healthy. This PCR relied on a set of 60 Vbeta primers and 13 Jbeta primers. Only in-frame clones appear in the TCRdb table, and some are missing; sequencing was by immunoSEQ multiplex PCR. The top ten hold about 9% of the sample, which has about 120,000 clones, roughly 60% seen once. CDR3 length: 14 residues. The V gene lost 2 bases and the J gene lost 8 bases, with 13 bases spanning the gap. Germline-derived CDR1 and CDR2 are SGHTA and FQGNSA. The source is a man aged 40-50 years in good health and CMV-seropositive. J is TRBJ2-1 and V is TRBV7-2; D perhaps matches TRBD2 (6 bases). The specimen was PBMCs. The CDR3 region is CASSLNGSGDEQFF. CDR3 nucleotides: TGTGCCAGCAGCTTAAACGGGAGTGGGGATGAGCAGTTCTTC.